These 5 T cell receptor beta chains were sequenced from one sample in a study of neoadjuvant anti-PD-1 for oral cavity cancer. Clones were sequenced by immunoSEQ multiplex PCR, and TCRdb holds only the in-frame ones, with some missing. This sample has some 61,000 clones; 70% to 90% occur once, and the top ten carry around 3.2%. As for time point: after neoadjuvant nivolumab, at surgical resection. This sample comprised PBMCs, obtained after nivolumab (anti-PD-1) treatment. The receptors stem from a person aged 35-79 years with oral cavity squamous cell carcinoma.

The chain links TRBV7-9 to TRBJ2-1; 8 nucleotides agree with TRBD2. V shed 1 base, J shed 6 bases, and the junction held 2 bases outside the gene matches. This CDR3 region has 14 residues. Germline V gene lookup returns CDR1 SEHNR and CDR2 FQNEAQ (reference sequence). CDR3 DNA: TGTGCCAGCAGCTTAGACGGGAGGGGCAATGAGCAGTTCTTC. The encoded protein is CASSLDGRGNEQFF. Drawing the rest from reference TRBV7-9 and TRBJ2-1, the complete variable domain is DTGVSQNPRHKITKRGQNVTFRCDPISEHNRLYWYRQTLGQGPEFLTYFQNEAQLEKSRLLSDRFSAERPKGSFSTLEIQRTEQGDSAMYLCASSLDGRGNEQFFGPGTRLTVL.

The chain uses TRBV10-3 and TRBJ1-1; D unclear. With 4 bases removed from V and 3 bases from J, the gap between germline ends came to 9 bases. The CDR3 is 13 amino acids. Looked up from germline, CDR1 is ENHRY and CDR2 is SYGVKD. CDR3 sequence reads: CAISGRDYTEAFF. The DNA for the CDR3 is TGTGCCATCAGTGGGAGGGATTACACTGAAGCTTTCTTT.

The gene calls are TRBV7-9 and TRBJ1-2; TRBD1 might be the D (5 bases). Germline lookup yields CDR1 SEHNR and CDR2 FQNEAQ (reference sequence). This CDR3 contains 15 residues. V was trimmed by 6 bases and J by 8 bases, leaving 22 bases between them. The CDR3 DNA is TGTGCCAGCAGTTCTTCAATAATCCTGGGGGTCGGCTACACCTTC. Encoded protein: CASSSSIILGVGYTF.

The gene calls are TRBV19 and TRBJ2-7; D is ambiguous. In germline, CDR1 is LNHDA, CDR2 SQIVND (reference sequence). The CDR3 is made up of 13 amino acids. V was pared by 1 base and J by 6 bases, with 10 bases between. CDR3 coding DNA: TGTGCCAGTAGTATAGGACGAAGTGGCGAGCAGTACTTC. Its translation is CASSIGRSGEQYF.

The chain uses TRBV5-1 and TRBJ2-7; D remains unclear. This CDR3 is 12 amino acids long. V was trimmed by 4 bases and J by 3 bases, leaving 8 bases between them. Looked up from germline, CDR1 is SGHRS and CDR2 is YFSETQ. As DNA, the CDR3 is TGCGCCAGCAGCCTGACACTCTACGAGCAGTACTTC. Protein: CASSLTLYEQYF.